The rows below give T cell receptor beta chains drawn from one sample of a study of T cells in Graves' hyperthyroidism and ophthalmopathy. In TCRdb, the multiplex PCR reads were re-called with MiXCR into one record per CDR3 protein. The table includes hundreds of thousands of distinct CDR3 sequences, approximately 14% detected once. Sequenced input: blood. The receptors were sampled from a woman in her late teens or twenties with Graves' hyperthyroidism. Both conserved end residues are part of each CDR3. A D gene is named only where the DNA matches it firmly. The size field is filled for only some rows; it gives once, few, many or a size class.

V	J	D	size	DNA	CDR3
TRBV28	TRBJ2-1	TRBD2	few	TGTGCCGTGCGTGTAGCGGGAGGGGGACATGAGCAGTTCTTC	CAVRVAGGGHEQFF
TRBV27	TRBJ2-7	NA	many	TGTGCCAGCAGTTCCTTGGGGGGACCCTACGAGCAGTACTTC	CASSSLGGPYEQYF
TRBV6-5	TRBJ2-7	TRBD2	NA	TGTGCCAGCAGTTACTCTGCGGGAGGGTCCTACGAGCAGTACTTC	CASSYSAGGSYEQYF
TRBV19	TRBJ2-7	NA	few	TGTGCCAGTAGTTACCAGGGGACCACCTACGAGCAGTACTTC	CASSYQGTTYEQYF
TRBV7-8	TRBJ2-1	NA	many	TGTGCCAGCAGCCTCATTTGGGCCCTAGAGGCCAATGAGCAGTTCTTC	CASSLIWALEANEQFF
TRBV5-5	TRBJ2-2	TRBD2	few	TGTGCCAGCAGCCCAGTTTGGGGGACTAGCGGGAACACCGGGGAGCTGTTTTTT	CASSPVWGTSGNTGELFF
TRBV28	TRBJ2-7	NA	many	TGTGCCAGCTCTGTCCGAGGGCCTCCTTCCTACGAGCAGTACTTC	CASSVRGPPSYEQYF
TRBV5-1	TRBJ2-1	NA	few	TGCGCCAGCAGCTTGGGGTCCCCCCCGCAAGAGCAGTTCTTC	CASSLGSPPQEQFF
TRBV15	TRBJ1-2	NA	many	TGTGCCACCAGCAGAGAGGGCAGCCTCTATGGCTACACCTTC	CATSREGSLYGYTF
TRBV6-1	TRBJ2-7	NA	few	TGTGCCAGCATTAGGGATAAAGTCTACGAGCAGTACTTC	CASIRDKVYEQYF
TRBV20-1	TRBJ1-1	NA	many	TGCAGTGCTAGTGGGCTGACCTTCACTGAAGCTTTCTTT	CSASGLTFTEAFF
TRBV27	TRBJ2-2	NA	many	TGTGCCAGCAGTTTGGCCGTGAACACCGGGGAGCTGTTTTTT	CASSLAVNTGELFF
TRBV11-2	TRBJ2-7	NA	NA	TGTGCCAGCAGCCCTTACCCCCTGGAGGGCCCCTACGAGCAGTACTTC	CASSPYPLEGPYEQYF
TRBV5-4	TRBJ2-3	NA	few	TGTGCCAGCAGCCGACTCAGCTTACTGGAAAAAAGCACAGATACGCAGTATTTT	CASSRLSLLEKSTDTQYF
TRBV7-3	TRBJ2-1	NA	many	TGTGCCAGCAGCTTATCGGGGGCCTACAATGAGCAGTTCTTC	CASSLSGAYNEQFF
TRBV19	TRBJ1-1	NA	NA	TGTGCCAGTAGTATAAGCGTCTCCTCTGAAGCTTTCTTT	CASSISVSSEAFF
TRBV4-1	TRBJ2-3	TRBD2	few	TGCGCCAGCAGCCAAGATAGGAGGGCCACCCGGGAGGCAGATACGCAGTATTTT	CASSQDRRATREADTQYF
TRBV12-3/TRBV12-4	TRBJ2-2	NA	few	TGTGCCAGCAGTTTACGTGTTGGTGGGGAGCTGTTTTTT	CASSLRVGGELFF
TRBV18	TRBJ2-7	NA	many	TGTGCCAGCTCACCCCCTTCGACCTACGAGCAGTACTTC	CASSPPSTYEQYF
TRBV11-2	TRBJ2-1	TRBD2	many	TGTGCCAGCAGCCCGGGACTAGCGGGAGCAGACTCCTACAATGAGCAGTTCTTC	CASSPGLAGADSYNEQFF
TRBV11-3	TRBJ2-2	TRBD1	many	TGTGCCAGCAGTTTAGCCCGGGGACAGGGTGTCACCGGGGAGCTGTTTTTT	CASSLARGQGVTGELFF
TRBV7-2	TRBJ2-7	NA	NA	TGTGCCAGCAGCTTATACGGGGTCGGAGCCTACGAGCAGTACTTC	CASSLYGVGAYEQYF
TRBV7-2	TRBJ2-7	NA	NA	TGTGCCAGCAGGGCAGGGGTGGCTGTCTACGAGCAGTACTTC	CASRAGVAVYEQYF
TRBV6-5	TRBJ1-3	NA	NA	TGTGCCAGCAGTTACGCTGTTACGGGAGCTCTGCGAAACACCATATATTTT	CASSYAVTGALRNTIYF
TRBV9	TRBJ2-7	NA	many	TGTGCCAGCAGTGGGGTCCCCCCCTACGAGCAGTACTTC	CASSGVPPYEQYF
TRBV7-2	TRBJ2-7	NA	many	TGTGCCAGCAGCCCGGATTCTATGTACGAGCAGTACTTC	CASSPDSMYEQYF
TRBV5-8	TRBJ1-2	NA	many	TGTGCCACCACTGACTATGGCTACACCTTC	CATTDYGYTF
TRBV29-1	TRBJ2-1	NA	many	TGCAGCGCCCGAATGCGCGCCGGACCCAACTCCTACAATGAGCAGTTCTTC	CSARMRAGPNSYNEQFF
TRBV28	TRBJ2-1	NA	few	TGTGCCAGCGGGATAATCGAAAGCTCCTACAATGAGCAGTTCTTC	CASGIIESSYNEQFF
TRBV20-1	TRBJ2-7	NA	NA	TGCAGTGCTAGCCAGGTCCTAAGCTCCTACGAGCAGTACTTC	CSASQVLSSYEQYF